This entry lists 17 T cell receptor beta chains sequenced from one sample in a study of blood T cell dynamics during melanoma immunotherapy. The time point here: pre-treatment baseline. Libraries were prepared by immunoSEQ multiplex PCR; TCRdb keeps only in-frame clonotypes and omits some of them. The data contain over 4,500 clones, 70% to 90% of them singletons. Sample: blood, taken from a patient treated with checkpoint blockade. The source of these receptors is a human donor with melanoma.

The CDR3 DNA reads as TGTGCCAGCAGCCTTCTAGCGGCGACCTACAATGAGCAGTTCTTC. This codes for CASSLLAATYNEQFF. J is TRBJ2-1 and V is TRBV5-5, with 7 bases aligning to TRBD2. The V gene's germline CDR1 is SGHKS and CDR2 YYEKEE (reference sequence). This CDR3 has 15 residues. Germline trimming cut 4 bases from V and 2 bases from J; bases unmatched to any gene: 6.

This clone was seen once. CDR3 sequence (DNA): TGTGCCAGCAGACCCCGGACTAGTCTGAACTACGAGCAGTACTTC. The encoded protein is CASRPRTSLNYEQYF. J is TRBJ2-7 and V is TRBV27, with 7 bases that match TRBD2. The CDR3 is 15 residues long. J lost 3 bases, V lost 6 bases, and 11 bases had no gene match. CDR1 is MNHEY and CDR2 is SMNVEV in the germline V gene (reference sequence).

The chain couples TRBV7-8 to TRBJ2-1; 9 bases align to TRBD1. Looked up from germline, CDR1 is SGHVS and CDR2 is FQNEAQ. Trimming at V came to 5 bases and at J to 8 bases, leaving 7 bases not matched to a gene. The CDR3 covers 14 residues. DNA for the CDR3: TGTGCCAGCAGCGACCGGGACAGGGCGGATGAGCAGTTCTTC. Amino acids: CASSDRDRADEQFF.

The V and J genes are TRBV30 and TRBJ1-3; D unresolved. Trimming stripped 3 bases from V and 0 bases from J, with 15 bases between. CDR3 length: 16 amino acids. CDR1 and CDR2 (germline): GTSNPN, SVGIG (reference sequence). The DNA for the CDR3 is TGTGCCTGGAGAGTAACTGGGTCCAACTCTGGAAACACCATATATTTT. Protein sequence: CAWRVTGSNSGNTIYF. Looking up the rest from reference TRBV30 and TRBJ1-3 gives the full variable domain: SQTIHQWPATLVQPVGSPLSLECTVEGTSNPNLYWYRQAAGRGLQLLFYSVGIGQISSEVPQNLSASRPQDRQFILSSKKLLLSDSGFYLCAWRVTGSNSGNTIYFGEGSWLTVV.

V usage is TRBV5-6 and J usage is TRBJ2-3; 9 bases agree with TRBD2. Per germline, CDR1 SGHDT and CDR2 YYEEEE. The CDR3 consists of 16 residues. V dropped 3 bases and J dropped 4; count of bases not matched to a gene: 9. This chain's CDR3 is CASSWGARGRADTQYF. CDR3 sequence (DNA): TGTGCCAGCAGCTGGGGGGCTCGCGGGAGGGCAGATACGCAGTATTTT.

V is TRBV6-1 and J is TRBJ2-7, with a weak D call TRBD1 (6 bases). V lost 4 bases to trimming and J lost 4 bases, with 11 bases between them. This CDR3 spans 13 amino acids. Germline V gene sequence: CDR1 MNHNS, CDR2 SASEGT. The CDR3 reads CASSGTTGYEQYF. CDR3 nucleotides: TGTGCCAGCAGTGGAACGACAGGTTACGAGCAGTACTTC.

The gene calls are TRBV19 and TRBJ2-1; no reliable D call. Germline assignment: CDR1 LNHDA and CDR2 SQIVND (reference sequence). V was cut by 5 bases and J by 10 bases, with 12 bases left in between. The CDR3 runs to 12 residues. The chain's CDR3 is CASSQPGREQFF. For the CDR3, the DNA is TGTGCCAGTAGTCAGCCTGGGCGGGAGCAGTTCTTC. The entire variable domain, with the rest obtained from reference TRBV19 and TRBJ2-1, is as follows: DGGITQSPKYLFRKEGQNVTLSCEQNLNHDAMYWYRQDPGQGLRLIYYSQIVNDFQKGDIAEGYSVSREKKESFPLTVTSAQKNPTAFYLCASSQPGREQFFGPGTRLTVL.

The rearrangement joins TRBV27 to TRBJ1-5, with D possibly TRBD1 on 6 matching bases. V was trimmed by 5 bases and J by 0 bases, leaving 11 bases between them. This CDR3 spans 15 amino acids. Germline loops: CDR1 MNHEY, CDR2 SMNVEV (reference sequence). The CDR3 is CASSPGQISNQPQHF. CDR3 in DNA: TGTGCCAGCAGTCCCGGACAGATTAGCAATCAGCCCCAGCATTTT.

The chain recombines TRBV5-6 with TRBJ1-5, with TRBD1 identical over 7 bases. The germline V gene has CDR1 SGHDT and CDR2 YYEEEE. The CDR3 consists of 17 residues. Losses at the gene ends were 4 bases for V and 2 bases for J; bases not matched to a gene: 12. The CDR3 DNA sequence: TGTGCCAGCAGCCGCAGACTTACAGGGGTGCGCAATCAGCCCCAGCATTTT. Protein sequence: CASSRRLTGVRNQPQHF.

This clone was observed once. The chain recombines TRBV5-1 with TRBJ2-7, with D possibly TRBD2 on 6 matching bases. CDR3 length: 16 residues. The V end lost 1 base, the J end lost 0 bases, and 14 bases lay between the germline ends. Germline V CDR1 and CDR2: SGHRS, YFSETQ. This chain's CDR3 is CASSLSGLPSSYEQYF. The CDR3 DNA sequence: TGCGCCAGCAGCTTGTCCGGACTACCCAGCTCCTACGAGCAGTACTTC.

The rearrangement uses TRBV18 and TRBJ2-7; 15 nucleotides match TRBD2. This CDR3 contains 18 residues. V shed 6 bases, J shed 0 bases, and the junction held 9 bases outside the gene matches. Germline CDR1 KGHSH, CDR2 LQKENI. The CDR3 loop is CASSPGLAGGQLSYEQYF. The CDR3 DNA follows: TGTGCCAGCTCTCCGGGACTAGCGGGAGGTCAACTCTCCTACGAGCAGTACTTC.

V usage is TRBV7-3 and J usage is TRBJ2-1; TRBD2 matches 11 bases. J gave up 7 bases and V 5 bases, and 7 bases lay outside the gene matches. Germline V gene lookup returns CDR1 SGHTA and CDR2 FQGTGA. The CDR3 covers 15 residues. The CDR3 here is CASSQLAGAGNEQFF. The DNA of the CDR3 is TGTGCCAGCAGCCAACTAGCGGGAGCAGGTAATGAGCAGTTCTTC.

The gene calls are TRBV7-2 and TRBJ2-1, with D possibly called TRBD1 or TRBD2 (5 bases each). V lost 2 bases to trimming and J lost 9 bases, with 20 bases between them. The length of the CDR3 is 16 residues. The germline CDR1 and CDR2 sequences are SGHTA and FQGNSA. The CDR3 here is CASSLLGVGRRGEQFF. DNA for the CDR3: TGTGCCAGCAGCTTACTGGGGGTAGGGCGGCGCGGTGAGCAGTTCTTC.

This chain links TRBV15 with TRBJ2-5, with a possible D match to TRBD2 (6 bases). This CDR3 region has 15 residues. Trimming took off 0 bases at V and 5 bases at J, with 13 bases between the two ends. CDR1 and CDR2 (germline): LNHNV, YYDKDF (reference sequence). This CDR3 is CATSREFVGGETQYF. In DNA, the CDR3 is TGTGCCACCAGCAGAGAATTCGTGGGAGGCGAGACCCAGTACTTC.

This clone was observed a few times. V usage is TRBV18 and J usage is TRBJ1-1; 7 bases line up with TRBD1. The CDR3 runs 14 residues. Germline-derived CDR1 and CDR2 are KGHSH and LQKENI. Trimming took 4 bases from V and 7 from J; bases not matched to a gene: 9. Here the CDR3 reads CASSQGKGANEAFF. The CDR3 coding sequence is TGTGCCAGCTCACAAGGGAAGGGGGCCAATGAAGCTTTCTTT.

The V gene is TRBV28, the J gene TRBJ2-4; D not certain. The V and J ends lost 2 bases and 1 base respectively, with 6 bases between them. The germline V gene has CDR1 MDHEN and CDR2 SYDVKM. The CDR3 sequence is 14 residues long. CDR3 nucleotide sequence: TGTGCCAGCAGTTTAGGGCAGGCCAAAAACATTCAGTACTTC. Translated, it gives CASSLGQAKNIQYF.

The V call is TRBV5-5, the J call TRBJ2-1; a possible D gene is TRBD1 (5 bases). The CDR3 contains 14 residues. The V and J ends lost 3 bases and 5 bases respectively, with 12 bases between them. CDR1 SGHKS and CDR2 YYEKEE come from the germline V gene (reference sequence). CDR3 protein: CASSWGGPNNEQFF. In DNA form, the CDR3 reads TGTGCCAGCAGCTGGGGCGGACCAAACAATGAGCAGTTCTTC.